A selection of T cell receptor beta chains follows, all from one sample in a study of blood T cell repertoires in COVID-19. The data were produced by immunoSEQ multiplex PCR, yet TCRdb's version contains in-frame clones alone and is incomplete. The sample includes roughly 46,000 clones, 80% to 90% of them seen just once. The sequenced sample was peripheral blood. Receptor source: a human donor in a cohort sampled during active COVID-19. The donor label of this sample is uncertain. CDR3s include the opening cysteine and the closing phenylalanine or tryptophan. The D gene is left open where the match is weak. Some rows have no size entry. The others give once, few or many, or a class for an expanded clone.

v_gene	abundance	j_gene	d_gene	CDR3nt	CDR3aa
TRBV4-1	NA	TRBJ2-1	TRBD2	TGCGCCAGCAGCCCATCCGGGACTAGCGGGGGCCCGTTGAATGAGCAGTTCTTC	CASSPSGTSGGPLNEQFF
TRBV4-3	NA	TRBJ2-6	NA	TGCGCCAGCAGCCAAGTTGCCGTTAGCTCTGGGGCCAACGTCCTGACTTTC	CASSQVAVSSGANVLTF
TRBV11-3	NA	TRBJ2-7	TRBD2	TGTGCCAGCAGCTCTAGCGGGGGGGCCCTCGAGCAGTACTTC	CASSSSGGALEQYF
TRBV5-1	NA	TRBJ1-2	NA	TGCGCCAGCGCTAGGAGCCAGGGCAATATAGGCGGCTACACCTTC	CASARSQGNIGGYTF
TRBV19	NA	TRBJ2-7	TRBD1	TGTGCCAGTAGTACCCGACAGGGCTACGAGCAGTACTTC	CASSTRQGYEQYF
TRBV2	medium-sized	TRBJ1-1	NA	TGTGCCAGCAGTGAACGTTGGAACACTGAAGCTTTCTTT	CASSERWNTEAFF
TRBV6-5	NA	TRBJ2-3	TRBD1	TGTGCCAGCACTCCCGGGACAGGGGGAGGGGATACGCAGTATTTT	CASTPGTGGGDTQYF
TRBV5-6	NA	TRBJ2-1	NA	TGTGCCAGCAGCCCCCCAGACAGGACGCACAATGAGCAGTTCTTC	CASSPPDRTHNEQFF
TRBV15	NA	TRBJ2-7	NA	TGTGCCACCAGCAGAGGACAGGGCGGGGACCACAGCTCCTACGAGCAGTACTTC	CATSRGQGGDHSSYEQYF
TRBV21-1	NA	TRBJ2-7	NA	TGTGCCAGCAGCAAAGCACTGGGGGACAGGGGGTATAGTTCCTACGAGCAGTACTTC	CASSKALGDRGYSSYEQYF
TRBV7-9	NA	TRBJ2-7	NA	TGTGCCAGCAGTCAGAACCTCTACGAGCAGTACTTC	CASSQNLYEQYF
TRBV9	NA	TRBJ2-7	TRBD2	TGTGCCAGCAGCGTAACGGGGGAGGGGTACGAGCAGTACTTC	CASSVTGEGYEQYF
TRBV27	once	TRBJ2-5	TRBD2	TGTGCCAGCAGTCCCGTAGCGGGGGGTGGAGAGACCCAGTACTTC	CASSPVAGGGETQYF
TRBV14	NA	TRBJ2-7	NA	TGTGCCAGCAGCCAACCAGGGGAGACCTACGAGCAGTACTTC	CASSQPGETYEQYF
TRBV25-1	NA	TRBJ1-1	TRBD1	TGTGCCAGCACTCGCCCAGACAGGGTGAACACTGAAGCTTTCTTT	CASTRPDRVNTEAFF
TRBV5-1	NA	TRBJ2-7	NA	TGCGCCAGCAGCACCCGGCGACGGGGCTCCTACGAGCAGTACTTC	CASSTRRRGSYEQYF
TRBV12-3/TRBV12-4	few	TRBJ1-2	NA	TGTGCCAGCAGCCTAGGACTAGATGGCTACACCTTC	CASSLGLDGYTF
TRBV2	NA	TRBJ1-6	NA	TGTGCCAGCAGTGACGACGGGGGGAATTCACCCCTCCACTTT	CASSDDGGNSPLHF
TRBV9	NA	TRBJ1-1	NA	TGTGCCAGCAGCCCTGGTGACACTAGGCACACTGAAGCTTTCTTT	CASSPGDTRHTEAFF
TRBV7-2	NA	TRBJ1-4	TRBD1	TGTGCCAGCAGCTTCACAGGGGTGTTTTCGGAACTGTTTTTT	CASSFTGVFSELFF
TRBV18	NA	TRBJ1-1	TRBD1	TGTGCCAGCTCACCACGGACAGGGGGCACGAACACTGAAGCTTTCTTT	CASSPRTGGTNTEAFF
TRBV15	few	TRBJ1-2	TRBD1	TGTGCCACCAGCAGACCCGGGACAGAGGTCGGCTACACCTTC	CATSRPGTEVGYTF
TRBV9	NA	TRBJ2-2	TRBD2	TGTGCCAGCACCCCGAGGGAGGGCACCGGGGAGCTGTTTTTT	CASTPREGTGELFF
TRBV19	NA	TRBJ1-6	NA	TGTGCCAGTAGTTTACCAGGGGACTATAATAATTCACCCCTCCACTTT	CASSLPGDYNNSPLHF
TRBV5-6	once	TRBJ1-3	NA	TGTGCCAGCAGTCGGACGGGAACTGGAAACACCATATATTTT	CASSRTGTGNTIYF
TRBV5-1	NA	TRBJ1-6	NA	TGCGCCAGCAACCTCGACAGCCTCTATAATTCACCCCTCCACTTT	CASNLDSLYNSPLHF
TRBV6-1	few	TRBJ1-1	NA	TGTGCCAGCAGTGACCAAGGACATAACACTGAAGCTTTCTTT	CASSDQGHNTEAFF
TRBV29-1	NA	TRBJ1-1	NA	TGCAGCGTGGTCGTCAGGCAGAACACTGAAGCTTTCTTT	CSVVVRQNTEAFF